The 7 T cell receptor beta chains in this list originate from one sample, sequenced in a study of T-cell reconstitution after alpha-beta-depleted transplantation in children. It was with unique molecular identifiers that the TCRbeta library was prepared. TCRdb fed the PCR reads into MiXCR, producing one record per CDR3 protein. The data contain fewer than 150,000 distinct CDR3 sequences, roughly 10% of them singletons. Material: PBMCs, mostly from graft donor cells, obtained 180 days after TCRalphabeta/CD19-depleted stem cell transplant. Receptor source: a girl under three years old who had a stem cell transplant for combined immunodeficiency, so the T cells may come from the graft donor.

There are a few counts of this clonotype. This chain uses TRBV2 with TRBJ1-5, with a weak D call TRBD1 (5 bases). Trimming removed 7 bases at V and 5 bases at J, with 15 bases between. The CDR3 loop spans 14 amino acids. Germline CDR1 SNHLY, CDR2 FYNNEI. The CDR3 DNA reads as TGTGCCAGCACCCCTGGCGGGGCATATCAGCCCCAGCATTTT. It encodes CASTPGGAYQPQHF. Supplemented by reference TRBV2 and TRBJ1-5, the full variable domain reads EPEVTQTPSHQVTQMGQEVILRCVPISNHLYFYWYRQILGQKVEFLVSFYNNEISEKSEIFDDQFSVERPDGSNFTLKIRSTKLEDSAMYFCASTPGGAYQPQHFGDGTRLSIL.

This clonotype was seen more than once but under ten times. This sequence joins TRBV7-9 and TRBJ1-1, with 8 bases matching TRBD1. The V gene's germline CDR1 is SEHNR and CDR2 FQNEAQ (reference sequence). J gave up 6 bases and V 5 bases, and 11 bases lay outside the gene matches. The CDR3 extends over 15 amino acids. The CDR3 bases are TGTGCCAGCAGCGTATCGACAGGGGCGCGGGCTGAAGCTTTCTTT. It codes for CASSVSTGARAEAFF.

This clonotype is labeled as medium-sized. The chain employs TRBV20-1 and TRBJ1-2; perhaps TRBD1 as D (5 bases). In germline, CDR1 is DFQATT, CDR2 SNEGSKA (reference sequence). V lost 5 bases and J 3 bases, leaving 22 bases between the germline ends. The CDR3 sequence is 16 residues long. The DNA of the CDR3 is TGCAGTGCTTCACCATCCCAGGGATTCCTTTACTATGGCTACACCTTC. Translation: CSASPSQGFLYYGYTF.

The CDR3 protein is CASYSPSGKFF. CDR3 coding DNA: TGTGCCAGTTACTCTCCTAGCGGGAAGTTCTTC. The rearrangement links TRBV12-3 or TRBV12-4 to TRBJ2-1, with 9 nucleotides matching TRBD2. The CDR3 is 11 amino acids. V was pared by 9 bases and J by 14 bases, with 8 bases of the junction left unmatched.

The CDR3 DNA is TGTGCCAGCAGCTTAGGATCGATTGGCGGAAAACTGTTTTTT. Translated: CASSLGSIGGKLFF. V and J are TRBV7-6 and TRBJ1-4; D is unresolved. Germline V gives CDR1 SGHVS, CDR2 FNYEAQ. The CDR3 totals 14 residues. Trimming removed 1 base from V and 10 bases from J, with 13 bases in between.

This clonotype was found many times. The chain recombines TRBV7-2 with TRBJ1-1, with 8 nucleotides matching TRBD1. The J segment lost 1 base and the V segment lost 5 bases, leaving 3 bases of the junction unmatched. Germline CDR1 and CDR2: SGHTA and FQGNSA. The CDR3 consists of 14 residues. CDR3 sequence reads: CASSGTGGNTEAFF. CDR3 DNA sequence: TGTGCCAGCAGCGGAACAGGGGGGAACACTGAAGCTTTCTTT.

This clonotype was recorded once. Sequence at one end of the junction differs from germline and may be a read error. The chain has TRBV19 and TRBJ2-4; 11 positions agree with TRBD1. Germline assignment: CDR1 LNHDA and CDR2 SQIVND (reference sequence). The CDR3 covers 15 residues. The chain's CDR3 is CASSGTGGANNIQYF. Here the CDR3 DNA reads TGTGCCAGTAGTGGGACAGGGGGAGCCAACAACATTCAGTACTTC. Full variable domain (remainder filled in from reference TRBV19 and TRBJ2-4): DGGITQSPKYLFRKEGQNVTLSCEQNLNHDAMYWYRQDPGQGLRLIYYSQIVNDFQKGDIAEGYSVSREKKESFPLTVTSAQKNPTAFYLCASSGTGGANNIQYFGAGTRLSVL.